What follows describes a single TCR beta chain. Its antigen is not yet known. No clone much larger than this one lies a single base away; base qualities are absent. The same CDR3 is also encoded by other DNA sequences in this sample. Using the deep immunoSEQ assay, multiplex PCR amplified TCR CDR3 regions from genomic DNA. Extracted genomic DNA from each cell subset was distributed evenly across all wells of several immunoSEQ 96-well plates, and each plate was treated as a replicate. Each replicate PCR for sorted subsets received roughly 0.2 ug genomic DNA, equal to tens of thousands of T cell genomes. Purified libraries were quantified with a Qubit 3.0 fluorometer, sized on a Bioanalyzer 2100, and re-quantified with the KAPA Library Quantification kit. Every immunoSEQ 96-well plate was sequenced on a separate single-read 150-cycle Illumina NextSeq 550 flow cell. Per the source publication's procedure: Because only junctional sequences without quality scores were contained in the immunoSEQ output, filtering matching that applied to full-length reads could not be performed. Sequences were annotated with PyIR, a Python wrapper for IgBLAST v1.9, and V/J genes and CDR3 were assigned using IMGT germline references. Reads were filtered out if the reads had weak V/J assignments (E-value above 1e-6), no CDR3, stop codons, out-of-frame junctions, or ambiguous translated residues. V3J clonotypes were defined as sequences sharing the same inferred V gene, J gene, and CDR3 amino acid sequence. Percentage overlap between repertoires was computed as shared unique clonotypes divided by the size of the smaller repertoire. RTK rarefaction, the Chao1 estimator, and Recon v2.1 estimates of unobserved clonotypes were used to assess repertoire richness. For all TCRbeta clonotypes obtained by the gDNA method from a handful of donors, generation probabilities were computed with OLGA. What TCRdb holds here is the immuneACCESS table cut down to in-frame rearrangements. Part of the clones is not present; checked against another copy, under half of the missing clones reflect an unresolved V gene, and the others are unexplained. V and J calls and clone size are given by that table; D and trimming were obtained from the DNA. Present in this sample are about 1.5 million clones, 98% of which were seen just once. The leading ten clones occupy 0.4% to 0.55% of the sample.

The data are from a study of shared clonotypes between healthy human individuals (dated by TCRdb to 2018 to 2020). About the study as a whole: The cohort comprised a couple of women and a few men aged 18 to 49 years. Blood TCR repertoires of roughly five healthy adults were deeply sequenced to estimate repertoire size and the extent of clonotype sharing between individuals. Different laboratories and diverse techniques were used to prepare libraries and sequence TCR repertoires, to increase sequencing depth and limit assay-specific biases. For each donor, three plates each were used for CD4 naive and CD4 memory, two plates were used for CD8 naive, and one plate was used for CD8 memory. Between about 0.9 and 10 billion PBMCs per donor were obtained by leukapheresis. Study-wide findings and limitations: Naive subsets generally had larger estimated clonotype richness than memory subsets. Compared with non-shared clonotypes, clonotypes shared by all four sorted-subset donors had higher generation probabilities. Incomplete sequencing was indicated by rarefaction of sorted-subset datasets, despite the large sequencing depth. Approximately 5% of naive CD4, 3.5% of naive CD8, approximately 2.2% of memory CD4, and more than 0.35% of memory CD8 clonotypes were shared across several donors. Only blood was sampled, and tissue TCR repertoires likely differ from those in blood. Pairwise subsampling led to the expectation that sequencing depth would affect the degree of clonotype sharing among donors. Because the study included only a small number of donors, the genetic and exposure-history diversity represented was limited.

Healthy HIV-negative adults with no recently reported acute infections or vaccinations were included as donors. Every donor was a Caucasian adult living in Nashville, Tennessee, USA. CD4+ T cells were enriched by magnetic negative selection; naive cells were then positively selected on CD45RA, and the negative fraction formed the memory subset. Blood was obtained by leukapheresis, after which PBMCs were separated by Ficoll-Histopaque density gradient centrifugation and cryopreserved in liquid nitrogen vapor phase. Analytical flow cytometry was used to check the purity and quantity of each magnetically sorted T cell population. From each sorted fraction, genomic DNA was isolated and quantified by UV absorbance on a Nanodrop 2000c. The receptor was derived from a man aged 30-40 years in good health. Sequencing used naive CD4+ T cells sorted from blood. The cell subset or site label, read with the paper, signifies: CD45RA+ positively selected.

This receptor has the CDR3 CASSLAGSNEKLFF. The sequenced DNA: TGTGCCAGCAGCTTAGCAGGATCCAATGAAAAACTGTTTTTT. Recombination connected TRBV7-9 to TRBJ1-4; confidence is insufficient to name the D gene. Deletion took 0 bases off V and 5 bases off J, with a span of 7 bases between the germline ends. The CDR3 covers 14 residues, taking in both the cysteine and the phenylalanine. Just CDR3 DNA is preserved here, 42 bases in frame from base 1. Looking up the germline V gene (reference sequence) yields CDR1 SEHNR and CDR2 FQNEAQ.